These 4 T cell receptor beta chains were sequenced from one sample in a study of shared clonotypes between healthy human individuals. Only CD45RO-negative cells positively selected for CCR7 counted as naive CD8 cells, so terminally differentiated effector memory CD45RA+ cells were excluded. Some clones are missing from TCRdb's copy, which holds only in-frame ones; the method was immunoSEQ multiplex PCR. Of about 600,000 clones listed, 95% were seen once; the top ten hold roughly 0.1%. The specimen sequenced was naive CD8+ T cells sorted from blood. All receptors derive from a woman aged 30 to 39 in good health.

V is TRBV2 and J is TRBJ2-5; D tentatively fits TRBD1 or TRBD2 (5 bases each). This CDR3 is built from 16 residues. CDR1 and CDR2 from the germline V gene are SNHLY and FYNNEI. Deletions cut 8 bases from V and 1 base from J, with 20 bases between. The CDR3 sequence is CASRRSWEGAQETQYF. The CDR3 DNA reads TGTGCCAGCCGGAGGAGCTGGGAAGGGGCCCAAGAGACCCAGTACTTC.

This chain uses TRBV5-1 with TRBJ2-7; TRBD2 aligns across 14 bases. Germline lookup yields CDR1 SGHRS and CDR2 YFSETQ. With 4 bases clipped from V and 0 bases from J, the junction kept 6 bases outside the gene matches. The CDR3 is 17 residues long. Written as DNA, the CDR3 is TGCGCCAGCAGCCCGAGACTAGCGGGAGGGCCCTCCTACGAGCAGTACTTC. As protein: CASSPRLAGGPSYEQYF.

The genes are TRBV4-2 and TRBJ2-2; D ambiguous. CDR3 length: 15 amino acids. Germline CDR1 is LGHNA and CDR2 is YNFKEQ. The ends were cut back, 0 bases at V and 5 bases at J, with 10 bases in the middle. CDR3 nucleotides: TGTGCCAGCAGCCAAGATTTATCCGGGACCGGGGAGCTGTTTTTT. It yields the protein CASSQDLSGTGELFF.

The chain uses TRBV6-5 and TRBJ1-5; possible D gene TRBD1, 6 bases. The V gene lost 3 bases and the J gene lost 3 bases, with 9 bases spanning the gap. This CDR3 is 14 amino acids long. Germline V gene lookup returns CDR1 MNHEY and CDR2 SVGAGI. CDR3 DNA sequence: TGTGCCAGCAGTTATGGGGGGCTCAATCAGCCCCAGCATTTT. It codes for CASSYGGLNQPQHF.